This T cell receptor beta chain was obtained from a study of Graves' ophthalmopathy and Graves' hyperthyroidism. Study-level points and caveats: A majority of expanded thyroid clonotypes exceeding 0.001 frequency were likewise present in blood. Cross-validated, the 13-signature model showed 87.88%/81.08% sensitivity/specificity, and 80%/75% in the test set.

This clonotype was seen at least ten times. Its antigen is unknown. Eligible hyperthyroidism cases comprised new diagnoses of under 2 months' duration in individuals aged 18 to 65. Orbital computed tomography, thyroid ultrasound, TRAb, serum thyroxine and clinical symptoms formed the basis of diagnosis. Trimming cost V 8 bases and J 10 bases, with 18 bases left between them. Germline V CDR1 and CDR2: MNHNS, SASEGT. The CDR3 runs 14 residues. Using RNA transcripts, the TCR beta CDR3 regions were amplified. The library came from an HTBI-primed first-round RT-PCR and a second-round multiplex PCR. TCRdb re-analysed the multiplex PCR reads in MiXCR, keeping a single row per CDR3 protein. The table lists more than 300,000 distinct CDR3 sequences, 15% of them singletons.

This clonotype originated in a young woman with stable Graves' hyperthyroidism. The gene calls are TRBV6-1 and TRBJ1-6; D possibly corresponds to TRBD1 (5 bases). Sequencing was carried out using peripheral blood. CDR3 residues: CASVPVGGESPLHF. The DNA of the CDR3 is TGTGCCAGCGTCCCGGTGGGGGGAGAGTCACCCCTCCACTTT.